These 8 T cell receptor beta chains came from one sample sequenced in a study of blood T cell repertoires in COVID-19. Method: immunoSEQ multiplex PCR; TCRdb's copy keeps in-frame clones and lacks some. The sample includes 130,000 to 150,000 clones, approximately 90% of them seen just once. Material: peripheral blood. The receptors come from a man between 18 and 29 years old with COVID-19, enrolled during active disease.

The chain is built from TRBV27 and TRBJ2-2; 9 nucleotides line up with TRBD2. The length of the CDR3 is 15 residues. With V trimmed by 6 bases and J by 2 bases, 4 bases remained unmatched. Germline CDR1 MNHEY, CDR2 SMNVEV (reference sequence). CDR3 protein: CASSRLAVNTGELFF. CDR3 coding DNA: TGTGCCAGCAGCCGACTAGCGGTTAACACCGGGGAGCTGTTTTTT.

A remark on this clone: Relative to the germline gene, one junction end is altered; a read error may explain this. V gene TRBV15 combines with J gene TRBJ2-7, with D possibly being TRBD2 (7 bases). The germline V gene encodes CDR1 LNHNV and CDR2 YYDKDF (reference sequence). The CDR3 contains 15 residues. CDR3 nucleotide sequence: TGTGCCACCAGCCCCCGGGGGGCGGGGGTATACGCGCAGTACTTC. Its protein product is CATSPRGAGVYAQYF.

This clone was seen at least ten times. This chain joins TRBV7-9 and TRBJ1-2; D is ambiguous. The length of the CDR3 is 13 residues. Germline loops: CDR1 SEHNR, CDR2 FQNEAQ (reference sequence). Deletions cut 1 base from V and 6 bases from J, with 9 bases between. The CDR3 nucleotides read TGTGCCAGCAGCTTAGTTCACGGGAATGGCTACACCTTC. Protein product: CASSLVHGNGYTF.

This chain links TRBV20-1 with TRBJ1-2; TRBD1 might be the D (6 bases). V dropped 3 bases and J dropped 4 bases, with 15 bases sitting between them. The CDR3 length is 14 residues. Germline CDR1 is DFQATT and CDR2 is SNEGSKA (reference sequence). CDR3 nucleotide sequence: TGCAGTGCTAGTCCAAGGACAGAACTCTATGGCTACACCTTC. Translated: CSASPRTELYGYTF.

For the CDR3, the DNA is TGTGCCAGCAGCGTGTCCATAAAACAGGGGACTGGCTACACCTTC. Its translation: CASSVSIKQGTGYTF. V is TRBV5-6 and J is TRBJ1-2; TRBD1 matches at 7 bases. V lost 4 bases, J lost 7 bases, and 13 bases stayed unmatched. The CDR3 is 15 residues long. Germline V CDR1 and CDR2: SGHDT, YYEEEE. Using reference TRBV5-6 and TRBJ1-2 for the parts outside the CDR3, the full variable domain is DAGVTQSPTHLIKTRGQQVTLRCSPKSGHDTVSWYQQALGQGPQFIFQYYEEEERQRGNFPDRFSGHQFPNYSSELNVNALLLGDSALYLCASSVSIKQGTGYTFGSGTRLTVV.

The V and J genes are TRBV5-5 and TRBJ2-1, with a weak D call TRBD2 (6 bases). Per the germline V gene, CDR1 is SGHKS and CDR2 is YYEKEE (reference sequence). Trimming left V 3 bases short and J 0 bases short, with 10 bases between. The CDR3 length is 15 residues. The CDR3 DNA reads TGTGCCAGCAGCTCGGCGGGACCCTCCTACAATGAGCAGTTCTTC. Protein: CASSSAGPSYNEQFF.

CDR3 sequence: CATSARPGLVDTQYF. CDR3 nucleotide sequence: TGTGCCACCAGTGCCAGGCCGGGGTTGGTAGATACGCAGTATTTT. The chain uses TRBV24-1 and TRBJ2-3; the D gene is possibly TRBD2 (5 bases). The V end was cut by 5 bases, the J end by 5 bases, with 16 bases between. This CDR3 is built from 15 residues. Germline assignment: CDR1 KGHDR and CDR2 SFDVKD.

This clone has only one observation. The chain joins TRBV5-1 to TRBJ2-4; D remains unclear. CDR1 and CDR2 (germline): SGHRS, YFSETQ. The CDR3 has 14 amino acids. With 1 base removed from V and 3 bases from J, the gap between germline ends came to 8 bases. The CDR3 protein is CASSLSPNKNIQYF. In DNA form, the CDR3 reads TGCGCCAGCAGCTTGAGCCCAAACAAAAACATTCAGTACTTC.